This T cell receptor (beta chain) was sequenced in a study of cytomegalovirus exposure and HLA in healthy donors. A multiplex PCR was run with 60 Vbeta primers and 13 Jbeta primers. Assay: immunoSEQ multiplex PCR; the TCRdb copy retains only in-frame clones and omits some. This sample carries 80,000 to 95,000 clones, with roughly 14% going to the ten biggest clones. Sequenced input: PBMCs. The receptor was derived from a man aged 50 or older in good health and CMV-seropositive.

CDR3 in amino acids: CASLRLPAGELFF. CDR3 DNA: TGTGCCAGCTTACGACTGCCCGCCGGGGAGCTGTTTTTT. The chain uses TRBV5-6 and TRBJ2-2, with D uncertain. V lost 7 bases and J lost 6, with 13 bases in between. The CDR3 sequence is 13 residues long. Germline CDR1 reads SGHDT; CDR2 reads YYEEEE.